Presented here are 9 T cell receptor beta chains from one specimen sequenced in a study of T cells in Graves' hyperthyroidism and ophthalmopathy. Amplification targeted TCR beta CDR3 regions from RNA transcripts. First-round RT-PCR targeting the TCR CDR3 was performed with the HTBI primer set. One entry per CDR3 protein, called by TCRdb with MiXCR from the multiplex PCR reads. The sample consists of about 420,000 distinct CDR3 sequences, around 14% of them appearing once. The sequenced sample consisted of blood. The receptors stem from a woman under 30 with Graves' hyperthyroidism.

V usage is TRBV12-3 or TRBV12-4 and J usage is TRBJ2-1; D uncertain. The CDR3 has 13 residues. V dropped 1 base and J dropped 9 bases, with 10 bases sitting between them. In DNA form, the CDR3 reads TGTGCCAGCAGTTTAGGTAGCTTGGCTGAGCAGTTCTTC. This translates into CASSLGSLAEQFF.

This clonotype has just a few counts. The CDR3 sequence is CASSSTTSGSPYEQYF. CDR3 sequence (DNA): TGTGCCAGCAGTTCTACTACTAGCGGGAGTCCCTACGAGCAGTACTTC. This chain links TRBV27 with TRBJ2-7; 11 nucleotides line up with TRBD2. The CDR3 length is 16 residues. Looked up from germline, CDR1 is MNHEY and CDR2 is SMNVEV (reference sequence). The V segment lost 4 bases and the J segment 2 bases; nucleotides outside the gene matches: 7.

This clonotype was observed many times. This chain links TRBV11-2 with TRBJ2-7, with a tentative D call TRBD2 (5 bases). The CDR3 has 14 residues. V was clipped by 1 base and J by 2 bases, with 9 bases between them. Germline CDR1 and CDR2: SGHAT and FQNNGV. The CDR3 protein is CASSLVGGPYEQYF. In DNA, the CDR3 is TGTGCCAGCAGCTTAGTCGGAGGACCCTACGAGCAGTACTTC.

The chain carries TRBV19 and TRBJ1-1; no definite D call. Germline CDR1 reads LNHDA; CDR2 reads SQIVND (reference sequence). The CDR3 consists of 14 residues. V lost 7 bases to trimming and J lost 4 bases, with 16 bases between them. The CDR3 spells CASNLYRAGTEAFF. For the CDR3, the DNA is TGTGCCAGTAATTTGTATAGGGCCGGCACTGAAGCTTTCTTT. The whole variable domain, filled in from reference TRBV19 and TRBJ1-1, reads DGGITQSPKYLFRKEGQNVTLSCEQNLNHDAMYWYRQDPGQGLRLIYYSQIVNDFQKGDIAEGYSVSREKKESFPLTVTSAQKNPTAFYLCASNLYRAGTEAFFGQGTRLTVV.

In this sample, this clonotype turned up many times. The genes are TRBV15 and TRBJ2-3; D remains ambiguous. Trimming removed 4 bases at V and 6 bases at J, with 14 bases between. The CDR3 totals 14 residues. CDR1 and CDR2 (germline): LNHNV, YYDKDF (reference sequence). Here the CDR3 reads CATSTGQERDTQYF. The CDR3 DNA sequence: TGTGCCACCAGCACCGGCCAAGAGAGGGATACGCAGTATTTT.

Ten or more counts support this clonotype. V is TRBV28 and J is TRBJ1-3; no definite D call. Germline V gene sequence: CDR1 MDHEN, CDR2 SYDVKM. This CDR3 spans 14 amino acids. V lost 3 bases and J 0 bases, leaving 6 bases between the germline ends. CDR3 coding DNA: TGTGCCAGCAGTTTGGTTGTCTCTGGAAACACCATATATTTT. This codes for CASSLVVSGNTIYF.

The chain joins TRBV7-9 to TRBJ2-3; 7 nucleotides agree with TRBD2. This CDR3 spans 16 amino acids. Germline values: CDR1 SEHNR, CDR2 FQNEAQ (reference sequence). V lost 4 bases, J lost 0 bases, and 7 bases stayed unmatched. The CDR3 nucleotides are TGTGCCAGCAGCTCCACTAGCGCCCGAAGCACAGATACGCAGTATTTT. Amino acid sequence: CASSSTSARSTDTQYF.

This clonotype was seen more than once but under ten times. The genes are TRBV20-1 and TRBJ2-7, with D unclear. The CDR3 loop spans 13 amino acids. Trimming pared 3 bases from V and 0 bases from J, leaving 9 bases between. The V gene's germline CDR1 is DFQATT and CDR2 SNEGSKA (reference sequence). The CDR3 loop is CSASRENSYEQYF. CDR3 sequence (DNA): TGCAGTGCTAGTAGAGAAAACTCCTACGAGCAGTACTTC.

There are many counts of this clonotype. The rearrangement links TRBV5-6 to TRBJ1-5, with D possibly TRBD1 on 5 matching bases. The CDR3 covers 15 residues. V lost 0 bases, J lost 4 bases, and 11 bases lay in between. The V gene's germline CDR1 is SGHDT and CDR2 YYEEEE. CDR3 loop: CASSLATGGNQPQHF. The DNA for the CDR3 is TGTGCCAGCAGCTTGGCCACAGGCGGGAATCAGCCCCAGCATTTT.